This T cell receptor (beta chain) comes out of a study of CD8 T cells in ankylosing spondylitis. Findings and caveats of the study: There was a TCR beta motif, made of several highly homologous variants, that appeared characteristic of ankylosing spondylitis blood. Prior work had noted some motif variants in reactive arthritis blood and synovial fluid.

TCRdb re-called the 5' RACE reads with MiXCR, one entry per CDR3 protein. Of about 340,000 distinct CDR3 sequences in the sample, more than 20% were seen once. This clonotype appeared a few times. Its antigen is unidentified. With 5 bases removed from V and 4 bases from J, the gap between germline ends came to 17 bases. This CDR3 has 15 amino acids. CDR1 is SSHAT and CDR2 is FNYEAQ in the germline V gene (reference sequence). The rearrangement joins TRBV7-7 to TRBJ2-5, with D perhaps matching TRBD1 (5 bases). The TCR was taken from a male donor with ankylosing spondylitis or in good health (not recorded which). Sequencing was performed on blood, either unsorted or a sorted T cell fraction (not recorded which). The CDR3 region is CASSTHDTGRETQYF. The CDR3 DNA follows: TGTGCCAGCAGCACACATGACACAGGAAGAGAGACCCAGTACTTC.